What follows describes a single T cell receptor (beta chain). Its antigen is unidentified. MiXCR was run by TCRdb on the 5' RACE reads, yielding one entry per CDR3 protein. The table includes around 230,000 distinct CDR3 sequences, roughly 8.6% detected once. These data belong to a study of CD8 T cells in ankylosing spondylitis. Study results and limitations: According to the report, clones linked to the disease were significantly enriched in matched synovial fluid samples taken from ankylosing spondylitis patients. Relatively scarce in peripheral blood, disease-linked clones were CD8+.

CDR3 size: 13 residues. Germline values: CDR1 SGHTA, CDR2 FQGNSA. V lost 4 bases, J lost 3 bases, and 8 bases lay in between. Sequencing was carried out using blood, either unsorted or a sorted T cell fraction (not recorded which). V is TRBV7-2 and J is TRBJ2-3; D tentatively reads TRBD1 or TRBD2 (5 bases each). This TCR derives from a male donor with ankylosing spondylitis or in good health (not recorded which). CDR3 DNA sequence: TGTGCCAGCAGCTGGGGGATAACAGATACGCAGTATTTT. It specifies CASSWGITDTQYF. Supplemented by reference TRBV7-2 and TRBJ2-3, the full variable domain reads GAGVSQSPSNKVTEKGKDVELRCDPISGHTALYWYRQSLGQGLEFLIYFQGNSAPDKSGLPSDRFSAERTGGSVSTLTIQRTQQEDSAVYLCASSWGITDTQYFGPGTRLTVL.